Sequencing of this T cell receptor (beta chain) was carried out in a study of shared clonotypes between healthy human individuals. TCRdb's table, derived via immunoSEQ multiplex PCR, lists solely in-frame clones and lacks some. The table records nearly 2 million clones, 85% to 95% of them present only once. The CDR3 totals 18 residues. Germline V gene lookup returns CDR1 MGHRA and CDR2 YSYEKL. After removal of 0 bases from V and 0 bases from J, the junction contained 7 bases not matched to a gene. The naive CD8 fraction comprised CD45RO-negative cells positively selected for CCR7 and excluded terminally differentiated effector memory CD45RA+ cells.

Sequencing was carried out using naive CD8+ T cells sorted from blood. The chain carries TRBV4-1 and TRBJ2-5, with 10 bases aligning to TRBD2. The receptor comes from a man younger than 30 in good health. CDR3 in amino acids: CASSQDDLAGVYQETQYF. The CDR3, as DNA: TGCGCCAGCAGCCAAGATGACCTAGCGGGGGTGTACCAAGAGACCCAGTACTTC.